The T cell receptor (beta chain) described here comes from a study of T cell changes during pregnancy in multiple sclerosis. Assay: immunoSEQ multiplex PCR; the TCRdb copy retains only in-frame clones and omits some. The sample holds 70,000 to 75,000 clones, just under 95% seen once. This CDR3 is built from 20 residues. The material was peripheral blood, obtained in the second trimester of pregnancy. This TCR came from a female donor with multiple sclerosis, enrolled in a pregnancy study. This chain uses TRBV21-1 with TRBJ2-3; TRBD2, the table's D call, was not compared with the DNA. TRBV21-1 corresponds to a pseudogene. In DNA, the CDR3 is TGTGCCAGCAGCCCTCGGACTAGCGGGGGGGGCAGGACTGGCACAGATACGCAGTATTTT. This sequence encodes CASSPRTSGGGRTGTDTQYF.